This TCR beta chain was captured in a study of OX40 agonist ivuxolimab in advanced cancers. Looking at the study overall: Dose-escalation cases comprised hepatocellular carcinoma, melanoma, renal cell or head and neck cancer.

From germline, CDR1 is MNHNY and CDR2 SVGAGI (reference sequence). The J segment lost 2 bases and the V segment lost 6 bases, leaving 3 bases of the junction unmatched. CDR3 length: 14 residues. Using immunoSEQ multiplex PCR, the repertoire was profiled, and TCRdb retains in-frame clones only, with some absent. The data hold 50,000 to 70,000 clones, with nearly 95% observed a single time. This TCR derives from an adult with an advanced solid tumor such as melanoma, head and neck, liver or kidney cancer. V gene TRBV6-6 combines with J gene TRBJ2-1, with 8 bases identical to TRBD2. The sample was CD4+ or CD8+ T cells sorted from blood, taken in a trial of the OX40 agonist ivuxolimab. The CDR3: CASSLSGTYNEQFF. Written as DNA, the CDR3 is TGTGCCAGCAGCCTTAGCGGGACCTACAATGAGCAGTTCTTC.